This T cell receptor (beta chain) is drawn from a study of radiation and T cells in renal cell carcinoma. Study results and limitations: Top tumor clonotypes rose in blood 2 weeks post-radiation, then contracted. Baseline intratumoral clonotype presence is unknown without pretreatment biopsies.

Time point described: baseline pretreatment blood. Treatment specified: 15 Gy SBRT to primary tumor, nephrectomy 4 weeks later. In regard to this clone: Its antigen is as yet unknown.

Produced via immunoSEQ multiplex PCR; TCRdb's table is partial and in-frame only. The sample lists 150,000 or so clones; about 87% were seen once. The ends were cut back, 3 bases at V and 3 bases at J, with 8 bases in the middle. This CDR3 spans 13 amino acids. Germline values: CDR1 SGHTA, CDR2 FQGNSA. The source is a woman aged 70 to 79 with renal cell carcinoma. Sequenced here: blood, sampled from a patient whose treatment included radiotherapy and nephrectomy. The chain links TRBV7-2 to TRBJ1-2; D gene ambiguous. The CDR3 is CASSFKSYYGYTF. In DNA form, the CDR3 reads TGTGCCAGCAGCTTTAAATCGTACTATGGCTACACCTTC.